This TCR beta chain emerged from a study of cytomegalovirus exposure and HLA in healthy donors (dated by TCRdb to about 2017). Some background on the complete study: According to an earlier analysis of several hundred of the donors, about 170 million T cells yielded approximately 120 million unique TCR beta sequences and approximately 300 Gb of sequence data. About 280 gigabases of sequencing data and 78 million or so unique TCR sequences were included in an early release covering 500 to 750 HLA-typed donors. Of the 300 to 400 genotyped donors, approximately 83% fell in the genetic ancestry cluster associated with self-reported Caucasian donors. The study aimed to test whether signatures of past pathogen exposure could be identified by cataloging public T cell receptors. The T cell repertoires of some 670 subjects were profiled by immunosequencing and related to cytomegalovirus serostatus. In addition to the first cohort of roughly 670 subjects, a separate validation cohort of approximately 110 different subjects was used. The study combined high-throughput TCR immunosequencing, statistical association of individual TCRs with disease status, and machine learning to predict cytomegalovirus infection status. To study patterns of TCR occurrence, a later analysis re-analyzed previously published TCR beta repertoires from hundreds of donors and added high-resolution HLA genotyping. The later analysis used no new phenotypic data to find candidate immune exposures, relying instead on TCR beta sequences and their occurrence across donors. An earlier analysis of 587 of the donors used high-throughput TCR beta sequencing to judge whether each TCR beta V gene segment behaved as functional or pseudogenic. Donor age, sex, ethnicity and CMV serostatus were compiled together with the repertoire data. A later genetic analysis took genome-wide SNP genotypes for about three fifths of the 666 donors and used that subset as a discovery cohort. Every discovery cohort repertoire had been produced on one sequencing platform. HLA typing included class I and class II loci at four-digit resolution. The number of donors typed differed by locus, with 629-630 for A, B, C, DRB1 and DQB1, around 560 for DQA1, 600 to 610 for DPA1, and 450 to 480 for DPB1. Roughly five DR-DQ haplotypes were handled as single units for association and clustering because linkage in the cohort was strong. Across some 400 genotyped donors of the cohort, an average of about 220,000 unique TCR beta nucleotide sequences per donor were sequenced, and approximately 17% of those sequences were non-productive.

CDR1 GTSNPN and CDR2 SVGIG are derived from the germline V gene (reference sequence). V trim: 7 bases; J trim: 8 bases; unmatched bases: 13. From its cysteine to its phenylalanine, the CDR3 spans 14 amino acids. The retained sequence is limited to the CDR3, 42 bases, with the frame set at the first base. Summary of the overall study and its limitations: When HLA alleles, especially DR and DQ, strongly co-occurred, TCR associations were difficult to assign to individual alleles. In a later analysis, HLA-associated TCR beta chains were found to be more clonally expanded and to have lower generation probabilities than equally common non-associated chains. In vitro tests confirmed that a few of the cytomegalovirus-associated TCR beta chains recognize cytomegalovirus antigens. In both the original and validation cohorts, the classifier was reported to diagnose cytomegalovirus status with high specificity and sensitivity. According to a later analysis, parvovirus B19, influenza, CMV and Epstein-Barr virus appeared linked to several top co-occurrence clusters. An earlier analysis of 587 of the donors showed that most TCR beta V segments appeared in productive rearrangements either about 87% or about 30% of the time, which broadly matched IMGT annotations. The study listed 150 to 200 TCR beta chains as associated with cytomegalovirus. Correlated functional status among segregating V segments might be attributable to linkage disequilibrium, but an unknown experimental factor could not be ruled out. Across donors, most TCR sequences were observed very rarely, whereas some public TCRs were present in many individuals. Roughly uniform sequencing depth across donors was assumed in presence/absence analyses, although this assumption may not hold. According to the authors, the approach could potentially be generalized to other disease states and immunological phenotypes. A later analysis found that TCR association rates varied across HLA loci, with DRB1 alleles showing the most associated TCRs and HLA-C alleles the fewest. A further reported finding was that TCR beta sequences accurately predicted the HLA-A and HLA-B alleles for most subjects in the first cohort. An association between a missense DCLRE1C variant and V-gene and J-gene trimming of TCR beta chains was found in a later genetic analysis and replicated in an independent cohort. In a later genetic analysis, fewer N-insertions in productive TCRs were reported among donors in an Asian-associated ancestry cluster than the approximately 670-donor mean. HLA typing was unavailable for some donors at each locus, so association tests used only the typed subset. A cluster of highly shared sequence variants was judged likely to be a technical artifact of the sequencing pipeline. Specific HLA alleles were associated with about 17,000 TCR beta sequences at a false discovery rate of 0.05 in a later analysis. Some IMGT-functional V segments, including TRBV6-2 and TRBV6-3, could not be distinguished by the 87-base-pair reads and were therefore excluded. Because counts were too low, about 18 rarely observed V segments, including chromosome 9 orphons, were excluded from the earlier analysis of a few hundred of the donors. This cohort had only TCR beta chains sequenced, and the lack of alpha or paired-chain data limited which features could be detected. According to a later analysis, most CMV-associated TCR beta chains appeared to be HLA-restricted, and the HLA associations seemed to be driven largely by CMV exposure. The only immune exposure information available for the cohort was CMV serostatus.

The library was obtained by the immunoSEQ multiplex PCR assay. The multiplex PCR relied on a mix of 60 forward primers for TCR Vbeta segments and 13 reverse primers for TCR Jbeta segments. A multiplex PCR assay on genomic DNA amplified the CDR3 region of rearranged TCR beta genes. Amplified TCR beta libraries were sequenced as 87-base-pair reads on the Illumina HiSeq System. The source study handled its data this way. Across the 670 or so repertoires, a later analysis counted around 80 million unique TCR beta chains, approximately 12 million of which were shared by at least two donors. Raw reads were error-corrected and collapsed into unique sequences by a nearest-neighbor algorithm in which closely related sequences were merged to remove PCR and sequencing errors. To assign V, D and J gene segments, CDR3 sequences were aligned to IMGT reference sequences. For a sequence to be retained, a match of at least six nucleotides to both a V gene segment and a J gene segment was required. Rearrangements were called productive when the CDR3 lacked stop codons and stayed in frame with V and J; all others were non-productive. Following IMGT convention, CDR3 was defined as the stretch from the second conserved V-encoded cysteine to the conserved J-encoded phenylalanine. Sequences without an unambiguous match to a single V gene segment were excluded from the earlier analysis of about 640 of the donors. In an earlier analysis of roughly 600 of the donors, a V segment was called functional when productive rearrangements were above 56.7%, and segregating when the standard deviation between donors exceeded 5%. To diagnose cytomegalovirus status from the catalog of TCR beta chain sequences, a statistical classification framework was built. A later analysis assigned V and J genes by comparing TCR nucleotide sequences with IMGT/GENE-DB human TR gene sequences. In a later analysis, CDR3 sequences and most-parsimonious VDJ recombination scenarios were assigned using the TCRdist pipeline. A later analysis defined each TCR beta chain by its CDR3 amino acid sequence plus V-gene family, and excluded reads lacking a unique V-gene family. In a later analysis, approximately 590 highly shared, low-generation-probability nucleotide sequences were removed to address suspected cross-contamination and a sequencing artifact. A later analysis calculated a clonal expansion index for each public chain from normalized within-repertoire ranks of inferred template counts. A later analysis computed generation probabilities with a VDJ recombination model fitted to out-of-frame rearrangements, and checked the results against IGoR. Hypergeometric tests were used in a later analysis to score TCR-TCR, TCR-HLA and TCR-CMV co-occurrence, with a repertoire-size bias correction applied to the TCR pairs. In a later analysis, false discovery rates were estimated by permuting HLA or CMV assignments 20 times. In a later analysis, co-occurring TCRs were grouped using DBSCAN, with TCRdist sequence similarity added in when clustering inside HLA-allele-positive subsets. For co-occurrence clustering, repertoires with fewer than 30,000 or more than 120,000 public chains were excluded, along with a handful of repertoires with anomalous nucleotide sharing. Held by TCRdb, this immuneACCESS table contains in-frame sequences only and omits some clones. Under half of the omission traces to an unresolved V gene where checked; the cause of the rest is unknown. Clonal size and the V and J genes are those of that table, whereas D and trimming came from the DNA. The sample's table lists a count of fewer than 85,000 clones. Jointly, the top ten make up approximately 4.3% of the sample.

The cohort was made up of about 610 healthy bone marrow donors. At the time of sampling, every cohort member was nominally healthy, though immune exposures that went unrecorded were likely present. The donor was CMV seronegative and belonged to the group of several hundred seronegative cohort members. A peripheral blood sample was collected from each donor, and TCR beta sequencing was performed on peripheral blood mononuclear cells. Genomic DNA was extracted from the blood cell samples with the Qiagen DNeasy Blood Extraction Kit. As to this clone: Its antigen is currently not known.

The origin of this receptor is a man under 40 in good health and CMV-seronegative. The chain was built from TRBV30 and TRBJ2-1, with 8 bases in between that match TRBD2. The sequenced material came from PBMCs. The DNA reads TGTGCCTCCGGGGGGGGGAGGGTAGGGGATGAGCAGTTCTTC. This translates into CASGGGRVGDEQFF.